This T cell receptor (beta chain) was documented in a study of glioma-infiltrating T cells after dendritic cell vaccination. For the study at large: Dendritic cell vaccination trial patients had either newly diagnosed or recurrent glioblastoma. At biweekly intervals, patients got three intradermal dendritic cell vaccine injections. Findings and limits, study-wide: Higher pretreatment TIL content predicted longer progression-free time and survival.

Regarding time point: after dendritic cell vaccination, including at tumor progression/relapse. The primer mix had 60 V beta and 13 J beta primers. Sequenced by immunoSEQ multiplex PCR; TCRdb stores in-frame clones only, minus some. The sample shows over 75,000 clones, about 81% of them seen only once. A word on this clone: The antigen is not known.

This CDR3 region has 14 residues. Trimming removed 6 bases from V and 10 bases from J, with 19 bases in between. Germline values: CDR1 SEHNR, CDR2 FQNEAQ (reference sequence). The specimen comprised blood, sampled after dendritic cell vaccination. This clonotype was obtained from a human donor with glioblastoma. The chain uses TRBV7-9 and TRBJ1-5, with D unclear. CDR3 DNA: TGTGCCAGCAGTACTACTCAAATAAGGAGTCCCCAGCATTTT. As protein: CASSTTQIRSPQHF.